These 19 T cell receptor delta chains came from one sample sequenced in a study of gamma-delta T cells after stem cell transplantation. TCRdb reanalysed the RT-PCR reads via CATT. The table has roughly 1,400 delta-chain clones, 13% to 15% seen once. The material sequenced was gamma-delta T cells. These receptors all come from a human donor. It is not recorded whose cells these are; they may come from a transplant donor.

The chain is built from TRDV2 and TRDJ1; 13 nucleotides match TRDD3. Germline CDR1 GEAIGNYY, CDR2 EKD. V shed 0 bases, J shed 0 bases, and the junction held 12 bases outside the gene matches. The CDR3 consists of 20 residues. CDR3 in amino acids: CACDTLTGGYAGGYTDKLIF. In DNA form, the CDR3 reads TGTGCCTGTGACACCCTTACTGGGGGATACGCTGGGGGGTACACCGATAAACTCATCTTT.

This clone was observed a handful of times. A far larger clone lies a single base away; this is likely a read error. The same CDR3 is also encoded by other DNA sequences in this sample. J is TRDJ1 and V is TRDV2, with 7 bases matching TRDD3. This CDR3 region has 15 residues. CDR1 and CDR2 from the germline V gene are GEAIGNYY and EKD. CDR3 residues: CACDTLGENTDKLIF. CDR3 in DNA: TGCGCCTGTGACACCTTGGGGGAAAACACCGATAAACTCATCTTT.

Note on this clone: A far larger clone is one nucleotide away, so this likely arose from a read error. The CDR3 DNA is TGTGCCTGTGACGCCGTAGGGGGATCCCGAAGCCTGTACACCGATAAACTCATCTTT. Translated: CACDAVGGSRSLYTDKLIF. The V gene is TRDV2, the J gene TRDJ1, with 7 bases matching TRDD3. This CDR3 contains 19 residues. The V segment lost 3 bases and the J segment 0 bases; nucleotides outside the gene matches: 18. Germline values: CDR1 GEAIGNYY, CDR2 EKD.

This clone was detected only a few times. The protein TCRdb gives is from a much larger clone and does not agree with this DNA's translation at residue 4, likely a read error; the protein shown here comes from the DNA. This chain connects TRDV2 to TRDJ1, with 10 bases that match TRDD3. Germline CDR1 is GEAIGNYY and CDR2 is EKD. V shed 6 bases and J 0 bases; nucleotides not matched to a gene: 15. The CDR3 is 18 amino acids. CDR3 nucleotide sequence: TGTGCCTGTAACGACCTACTGGGGGATTCCCAGTACACCGATAAACTCATCTTT. Translation gives CACNDLLGDSQYTDKLIF.

Remarks on this clone: This likely came from a read error, as a far larger clone is one base away. Other DNA sequences in the sample encode the same CDR3. The rearrangement links TRDV2 to TRDJ1, with TRDD3 identical over 12 bases. CDR1 and CDR2 from the germline V gene are GEAIGNYY and EKD. V gave up 3 bases and J gave up 0 bases; unmatched junction bases: 22. The CDR3 length is 22 residues. The CDR3, as DNA: TGTGCCTGTGACTATGTATCCCCTTTGAGTCTGGGGGATACGCGGGACACCGATAAACTCATCTTT. Protein sequence: CACDYVSPLSLGDTRDTDKLIF.

By sample share, this clone is medium-sized. Different DNA sequences within this sample yield the same CDR3. The chain employs TRDV2 and TRDJ1; a weak D match, TRDD3 (6 bases). Deletions cut 9 bases from V and 2 bases from J, with 24 bases between. CDR3 length: 16 residues. Germline V gene data show CDR1 as GEAIGNYY and CDR2 as EKD. For the CDR3, the DNA is TGTGCCGCCAGTGTACTGGGCCCTCGGGGAACCGATAAACTCATCTTT. As protein: CAASVLGPRGTDKLIF.

This clone was counted once. The amino acid sequence in TCRdb belongs to a much larger clone and departs from this DNA's translation at residue 18, likely a sequencing read error; the sequence shown is translated from the DNA. The chain uses TRDV2 and TRDJ3, with 8 bases identical to TRDD3. The CDR3 runs 21 residues. Germline V gives CDR1 GEAIGNYY, CDR2 EKD. This CDR3 is CACDTVDWGSKSSWDTRLMFF. The CDR3, as DNA: TGTGCCTGTGACACCGTAGACTGGGGGTCGAAGAGCTCCTGGGACACCCGACTGATGTTTTTC.

As to this clone: TCRdb shows a much larger clone's protein in place of this DNA's translation, and the two differ at residue 5, likely through a read error; the protein shown is translated from the DNA. The chain links TRDV2 to TRDJ1; a possible D gene is TRDD3 (6 bases). Germline lookup yields CDR1 GEAIGNYY and CDR2 EKD. V shed 3 bases and J shed 5 bases, with 21 bases lying between them. The CDR3 extends over 16 amino acids. CDR3 residues: CACDALGSSRRDKLIF. CDR3 coding DNA: TGTGCCTGTGACGCGCTGGGGAGCTCCCGGAGGGATAAACTCATCTTT.

A few counts support this clone. A read error likely explains this, since a far larger clone differs by one base. The chain is built from TRDV2 and TRDJ1; possibly TRDD3 for D (6 bases). From germline, CDR1 is GEAIGNYY and CDR2 EKD. V gave up 1 base and J gave up 1 base, with 15 bases separating them. The CDR3 is made up of 16 amino acids. This CDR3 reads CACDTSLGGRTDKLIF. For the CDR3, the DNA is TGTGCCTGTGACACATCTTTGGGGGGGCGCACCGATAAACTCATCTTT.

As for this clone: This likely reflects a read error, since a far larger clone is one base away. Other nucleotide sequences in the sample specify the same CDR3. The chain carries TRDV2 and TRDJ1; the D is unclear. The CDR3 contains 16 residues. Between the trimmed V and J ends, which lost 4 bases and 0 bases, there was a span of 17 bases. The germline V gene has CDR1 GEAIGNYY and CDR2 EKD. CDR3 protein: CACELVGGEYTDKLIF. The CDR3 DNA reads TGTGCCTGTGAGCTGGTGGGTGGCGAGTACACCGATAAACTCATCTTT.

Sample share makes this clone large. Other nucleotide sequences from this sample produce the same CDR3. The chain uses TRDV2 and TRDJ1; 7 bases line up with TRDD3. Unmatched junction bases numbered 13, after V lost 4 bases and J lost 0 bases. This CDR3 comprises 17 residues. CDR1 and CDR2 from the germline V gene are GEAIGNYY and EKD. Here the CDR3 DNA reads TGTGCCTGTGATCCCATACTGGCCGGGATACACACCGATAAACTCATCTTT. Translating it yields CACDPILAGIHTDKLIF.

In regard to this clone: This likely stems from a read error, as it lies one base from a far larger clone. This CDR3 is also generated by other DNA sequences in the sample. V usage is TRDV2 and J usage is TRDJ1; 8 nucleotides line up with TRDD3. The germline CDR1 and CDR2 sequences are GEAIGNYY and EKD. The CDR3 is 17 amino acids. V trimming: 0 bases; J trimming: 0 bases; junction bases outside the gene matches: 8. Written as DNA, the CDR3 is TGTGCCTGTGACACCGTGAATGGGGGATCATACACCGATAAACTCATCTTT. As protein: CACDTVNGGSYTDKLIF.

This clone is categorized as medium-sized. The V and J genes are TRAV29/DV5 and TRDJ1, with TRDD3 matching 13 bases. Germline V gene data show CDR1 as NSMFDY and CDR2 as ISSIKDK. Trimming removed 3 bases from V and 0 bases from J; junction bases left unmatched: 35. CDR3 length: 26 residues. CDR3 sequence reads: CAATSSFGLYWGIRFPQLSYTDKLIF. CDR3 sequence (DNA): TGTGCAGCAACCTCTTCCTTCGGGTTGTACTGGGGGATACGCTTCCCCCAATTGTCGTACACCGATAAACTCATCTTT.

This clone is deemed large. Distinct nucleotide sequences in the sample also encode this CDR3. The rearrangement links TRDV2 to TRDJ2; 9 bases agree with TRDD3. The CDR3 extends over 14 amino acids. The V gene's germline CDR1 is GEAIGNYY and CDR2 EKD. After removal of 0 bases from V and 7 bases from J, the junction contained 2 bases not matched to a gene. The CDR3 DNA sequence: TGTGCCTGTGACACCGTGGGGGATAAAGCACAACTCTTCTTT. Translating it yields CACDTVGDKAQLFF.

This clone is a singleton in its sample. TCRdb assigns this DNA the protein of a much larger clone, which departs from its translation at residue 12; this likely reflects a read error, and the protein shown comes from translating the DNA. The chain recombines TRDV2 with TRDJ1, with D perhaps TRDD3 (6 bases). CDR3 length equals 21 residues. Germline V lookup: CDR1 GEAIGNYY, CDR2 EKD. V lost 3 bases and J 0 bases, leaving 31 bases between the germline ends. For the CDR3, the DNA is TGTGCCTGTGACCGAGTTGGGGGGGCAAAACCTCGCAGCCTGAACACCGATAAACTCATCTTT. This encodes CACDRVGGAKPRSLNTDKLIF.

For this clone: For this DNA, TCRdb reports the protein of a much larger clone, which diverges at residue 13, most likely from a read error; the protein presented here is translated directly from the DNA. The chain uses TRDV2 and TRDJ1; possibly TRDD3 for D (5 bases). Germline CDR1 is GEAIGNYY and CDR2 is EKD. The CDR3 has 15 amino acids. The CDR3 spells CACDTWGIEDDKPIF. As DNA, the CDR3 is TGTGCCTGTGACACCTGGGGTATAGAGGACGATAAACCCATCTTT.

This clone was seen a handful of times. TCRdb lists the protein of a much larger clone for this DNA, which differs at residue 13, so this is likely a read error; the protein given here is translated from the DNA itself. The chain employs TRDV2 and TRDJ3, with 9 bases identical to TRDD3. Per germline, CDR1 GEAIGNYY and CDR2 EKD. This CDR3 contains 19 residues. The DNA of the CDR3 is TGTGCCTGTGACACCCTCTCGGGGGATACACTCTGGGGCACCCGACAGATGTTTTTC. Translation: CACDTLSGDTLWGTRQMFF.

In its sample, this clone was seen a few times. A far larger clone is one nucleotide away, so this likely arose from a read error. The V and J genes are TRDV2 and TRDJ2; 10 bases line up with TRDD3. This CDR3 contains 14 residues. Germline V gene sequence: CDR1 GEAIGNYY, CDR2 EKD. CDR3 loop: CARDTLGDTAQLFF. The CDR3 DNA reads TGTGCCCGTGACACACTGGGGGATACAGCACAACTCTTCTTT.

In this sample, this clone turned up a few times. Translating this DNA gives a protein that differs at residue 11 from the TCRdb one, which belongs to a much larger clone; a read error is likely, and the protein shown is this translation. The V gene is TRDV2, the J gene TRDJ1, with a tentative D call TRDD3 (6 bases). The CDR3 is 18 amino acids. Trimming took off 0 bases at V and 0 bases at J, with 19 bases between the two ends. Germline V gives CDR1 GEAIGNYY, CDR2 EKD. The CDR3 DNA is TGTGCCTGTGACACCGTCCGGGATAAGAGGGTGTACACCGATAAACTCATCTTT. It yields the protein CACDTVRDKRVYTDKLIF.